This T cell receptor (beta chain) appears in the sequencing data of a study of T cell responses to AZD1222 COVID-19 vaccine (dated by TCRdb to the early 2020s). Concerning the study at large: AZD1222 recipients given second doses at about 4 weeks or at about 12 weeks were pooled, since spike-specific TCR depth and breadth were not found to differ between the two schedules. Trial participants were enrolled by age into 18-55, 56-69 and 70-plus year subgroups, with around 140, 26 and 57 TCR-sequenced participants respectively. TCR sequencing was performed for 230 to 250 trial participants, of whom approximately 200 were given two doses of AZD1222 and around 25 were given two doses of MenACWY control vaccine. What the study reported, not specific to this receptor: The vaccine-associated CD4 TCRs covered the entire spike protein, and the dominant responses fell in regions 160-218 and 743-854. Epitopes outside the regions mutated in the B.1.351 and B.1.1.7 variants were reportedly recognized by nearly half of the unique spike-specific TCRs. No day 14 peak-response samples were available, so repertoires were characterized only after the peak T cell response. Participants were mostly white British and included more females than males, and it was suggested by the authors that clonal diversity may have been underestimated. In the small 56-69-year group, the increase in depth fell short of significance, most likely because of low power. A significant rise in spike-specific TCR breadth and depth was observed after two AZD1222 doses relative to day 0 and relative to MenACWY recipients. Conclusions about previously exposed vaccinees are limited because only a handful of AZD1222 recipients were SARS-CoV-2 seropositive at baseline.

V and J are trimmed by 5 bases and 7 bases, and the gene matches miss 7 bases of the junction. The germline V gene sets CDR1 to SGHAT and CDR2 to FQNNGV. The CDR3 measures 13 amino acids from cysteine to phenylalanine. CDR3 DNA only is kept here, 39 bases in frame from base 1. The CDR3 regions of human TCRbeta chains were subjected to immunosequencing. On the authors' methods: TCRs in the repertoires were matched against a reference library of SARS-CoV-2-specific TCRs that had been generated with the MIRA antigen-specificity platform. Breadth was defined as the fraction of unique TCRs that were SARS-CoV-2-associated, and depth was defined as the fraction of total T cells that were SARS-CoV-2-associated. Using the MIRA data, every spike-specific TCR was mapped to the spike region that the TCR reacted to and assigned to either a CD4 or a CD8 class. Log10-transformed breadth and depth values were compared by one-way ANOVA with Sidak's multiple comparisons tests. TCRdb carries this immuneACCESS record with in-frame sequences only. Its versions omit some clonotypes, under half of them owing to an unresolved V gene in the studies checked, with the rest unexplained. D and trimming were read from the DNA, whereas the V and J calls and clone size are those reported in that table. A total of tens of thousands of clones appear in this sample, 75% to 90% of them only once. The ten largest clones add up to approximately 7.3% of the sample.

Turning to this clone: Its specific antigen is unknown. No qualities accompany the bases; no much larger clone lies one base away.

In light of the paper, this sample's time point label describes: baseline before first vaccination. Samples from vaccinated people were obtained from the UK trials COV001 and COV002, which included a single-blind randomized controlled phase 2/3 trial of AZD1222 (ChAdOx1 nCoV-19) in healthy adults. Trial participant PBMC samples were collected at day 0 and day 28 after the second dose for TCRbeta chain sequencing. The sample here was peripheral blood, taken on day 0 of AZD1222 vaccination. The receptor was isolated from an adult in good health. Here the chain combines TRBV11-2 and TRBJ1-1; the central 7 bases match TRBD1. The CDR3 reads CASSPGTALEAFF. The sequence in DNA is TGTGCCAGCAGCCCCGGGACAGCCCTTGAAGCTTTCTTT.